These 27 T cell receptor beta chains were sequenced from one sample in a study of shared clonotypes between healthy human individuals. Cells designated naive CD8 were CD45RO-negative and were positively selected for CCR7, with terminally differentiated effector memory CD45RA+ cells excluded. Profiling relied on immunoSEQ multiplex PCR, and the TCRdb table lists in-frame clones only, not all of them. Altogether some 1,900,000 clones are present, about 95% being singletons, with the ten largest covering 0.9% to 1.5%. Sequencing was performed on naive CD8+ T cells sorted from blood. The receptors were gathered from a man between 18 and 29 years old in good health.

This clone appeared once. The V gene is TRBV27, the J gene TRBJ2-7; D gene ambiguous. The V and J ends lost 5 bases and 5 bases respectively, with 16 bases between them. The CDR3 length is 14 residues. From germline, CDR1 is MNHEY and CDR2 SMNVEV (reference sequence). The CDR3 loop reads CASSRLQDLHEQYF. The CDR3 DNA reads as TGTGCCAGCAGTCGCCTCCAGGATCTCCACGAGCAGTACTTC.

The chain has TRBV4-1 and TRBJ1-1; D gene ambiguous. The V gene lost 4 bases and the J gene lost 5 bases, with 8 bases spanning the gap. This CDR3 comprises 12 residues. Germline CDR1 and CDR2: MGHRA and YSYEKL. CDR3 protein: CASSLIGTEAFF. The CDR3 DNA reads TGCGCCAGCAGCCTTATCGGGACTGAAGCTTTCTTT.

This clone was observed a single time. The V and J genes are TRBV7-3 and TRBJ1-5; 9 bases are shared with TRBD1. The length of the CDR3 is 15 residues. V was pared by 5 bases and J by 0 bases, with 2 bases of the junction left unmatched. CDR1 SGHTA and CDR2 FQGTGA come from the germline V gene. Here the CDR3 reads CASSPTGGSNQPQHF. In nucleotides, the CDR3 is TGTGCCAGCAGCCCGACAGGGGGTAGCAATCAGCCCCAGCATTTT.

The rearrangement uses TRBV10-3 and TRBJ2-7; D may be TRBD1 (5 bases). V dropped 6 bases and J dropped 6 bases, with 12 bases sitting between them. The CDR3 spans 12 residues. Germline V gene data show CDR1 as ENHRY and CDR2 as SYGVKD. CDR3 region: CAIRAGSGEQYF. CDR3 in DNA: TGTGCCATCAGAGCAGGGTCTGGCGAGCAGTACTTC.

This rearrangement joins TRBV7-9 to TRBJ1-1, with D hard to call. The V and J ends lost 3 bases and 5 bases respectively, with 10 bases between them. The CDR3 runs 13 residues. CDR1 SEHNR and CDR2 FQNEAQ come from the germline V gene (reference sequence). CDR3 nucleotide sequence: TGTGCCAGCAGCTTTGGGTTCGGGACTGAAGCTTTCTTT. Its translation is CASSFGFGTEAFF.

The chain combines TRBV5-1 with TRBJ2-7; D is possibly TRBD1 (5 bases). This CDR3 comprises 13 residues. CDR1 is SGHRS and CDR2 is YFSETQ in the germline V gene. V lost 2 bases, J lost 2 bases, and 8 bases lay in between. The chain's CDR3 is CASSFRTTYEQYF. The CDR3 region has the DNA TGCGCCAGCAGCTTCCGGACAACCTACGAGCAGTACTTC. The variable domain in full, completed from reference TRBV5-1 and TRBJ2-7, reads KAGVTQTPRYLIKTRGQQVTLSCSPISGHRSVSWYQQTPGQGLQFLFEYFSETQRNKGNFPGRFSGRQFSNSRSEMNVSTLELGDSALYLCASSFRTTYEQYFGPGTRLTVT.

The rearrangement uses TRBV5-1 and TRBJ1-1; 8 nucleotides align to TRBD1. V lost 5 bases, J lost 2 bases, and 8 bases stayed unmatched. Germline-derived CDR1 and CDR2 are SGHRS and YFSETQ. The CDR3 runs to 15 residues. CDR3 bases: TGCGCCAGCAGGGACGAGGACAGGGTCAACACTGAAGCTTTCTTT. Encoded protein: CASRDEDRVNTEAFF.

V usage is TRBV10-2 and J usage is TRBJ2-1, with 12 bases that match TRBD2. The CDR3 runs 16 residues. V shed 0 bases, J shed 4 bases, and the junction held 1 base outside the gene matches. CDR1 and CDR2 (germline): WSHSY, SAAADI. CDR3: CASSESTSGGYNEQFF. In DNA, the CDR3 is TGCGCCAGCAGTGAGTCAACTAGCGGGGGGTACAATGAGCAGTTCTTC.

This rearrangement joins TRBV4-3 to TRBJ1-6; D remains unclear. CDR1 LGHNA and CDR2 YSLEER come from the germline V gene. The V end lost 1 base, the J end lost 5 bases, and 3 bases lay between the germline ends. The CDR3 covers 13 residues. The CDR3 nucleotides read TGCGCCAGCAGCCAAGTGGATAATTCACCCCTCCACTTT. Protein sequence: CASSQVDNSPLHF.

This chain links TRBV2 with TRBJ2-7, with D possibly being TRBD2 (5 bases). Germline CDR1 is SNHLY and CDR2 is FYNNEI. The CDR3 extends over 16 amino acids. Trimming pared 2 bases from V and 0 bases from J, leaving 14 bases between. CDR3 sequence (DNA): TGTGCCAGCAGTGAACTCGGCGGGTTGCCCTCCTACGAGCAGTACTTC. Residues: CASSELGGLPSYEQYF.

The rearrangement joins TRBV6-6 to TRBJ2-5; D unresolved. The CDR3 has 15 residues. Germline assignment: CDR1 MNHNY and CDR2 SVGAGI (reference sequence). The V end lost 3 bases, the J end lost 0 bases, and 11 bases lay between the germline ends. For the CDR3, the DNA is TGTGCCAGCAGTTATGGCGGAATGTACCAAGAGACCCAGTACTTC. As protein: CASSYGGMYQETQYF.

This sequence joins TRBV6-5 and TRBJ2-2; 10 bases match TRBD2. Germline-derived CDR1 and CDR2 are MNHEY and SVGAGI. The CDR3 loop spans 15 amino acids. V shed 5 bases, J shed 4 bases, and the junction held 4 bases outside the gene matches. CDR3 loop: CASSPSGGSTGELFF. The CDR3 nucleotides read TGTGCCAGCAGTCCTAGCGGGGGCTCCACCGGGGAGCTGTTTTTT.

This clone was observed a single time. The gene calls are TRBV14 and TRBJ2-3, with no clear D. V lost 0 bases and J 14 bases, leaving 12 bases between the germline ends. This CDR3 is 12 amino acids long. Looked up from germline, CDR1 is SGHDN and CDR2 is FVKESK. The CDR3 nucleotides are TGTGCCAGCAGCCAAGAGGCGGTAGCTCGGTATTTT. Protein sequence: CASSQEAVARYF.

The CDR3 DNA sequence: TGTGCCAGCAGTTACGTGGCAGGGGCCACCGGGGAGCTGTTTTTT. Its translation is CASSYVAGATGELFF. The rearrangement joins TRBV6-5 to TRBJ2-2; maybe TRBD1 (6 bases). This CDR3 region has 15 residues. V was cut by 2 bases and J by 4 bases, with 11 bases left in between. Per the germline V gene, CDR1 is MNHEY and CDR2 is SVGAGI.

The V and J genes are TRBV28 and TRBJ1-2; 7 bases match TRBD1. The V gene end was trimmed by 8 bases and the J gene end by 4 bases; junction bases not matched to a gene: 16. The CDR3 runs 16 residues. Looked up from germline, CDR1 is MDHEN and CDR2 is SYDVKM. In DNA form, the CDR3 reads TGTGCCAGCCACTCAATCCGGACAGGCCTGGTCTATGGCTACACCTTC. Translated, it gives CASHSIRTGLVYGYTF.

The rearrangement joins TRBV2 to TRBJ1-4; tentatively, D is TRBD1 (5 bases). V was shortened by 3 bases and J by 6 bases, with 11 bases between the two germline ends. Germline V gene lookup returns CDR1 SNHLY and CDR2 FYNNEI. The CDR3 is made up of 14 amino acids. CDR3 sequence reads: CASSEGQGDEKLFF. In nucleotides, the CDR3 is TGTGCCAGCAGTGAGGGCCAGGGCGATGAAAAACTGTTTTTT.

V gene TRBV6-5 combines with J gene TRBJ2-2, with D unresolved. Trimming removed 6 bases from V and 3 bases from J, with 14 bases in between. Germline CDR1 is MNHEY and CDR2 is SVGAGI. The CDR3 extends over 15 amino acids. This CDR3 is CASSNGPYYTGELFF. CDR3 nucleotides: TGTGCCAGCAGCAACGGGCCTTACTACACCGGGGAGCTGTTTTTT.

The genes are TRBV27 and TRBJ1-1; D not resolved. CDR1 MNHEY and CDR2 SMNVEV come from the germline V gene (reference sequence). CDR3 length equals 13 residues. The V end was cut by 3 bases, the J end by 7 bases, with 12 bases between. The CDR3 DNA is TGTGCCAGCAGTTTCTCAGGACGGAGTGAAGCTTTCTTT. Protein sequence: CASSFSGRSEAFF.

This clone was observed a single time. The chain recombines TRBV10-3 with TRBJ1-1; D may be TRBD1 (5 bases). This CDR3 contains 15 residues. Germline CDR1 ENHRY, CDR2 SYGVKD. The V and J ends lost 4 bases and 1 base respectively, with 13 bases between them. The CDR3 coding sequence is TGTGCCATCAGTGGTCTGGGGGGGACGAACACTGAAGCTTTCTTT. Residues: CAISGLGGTNTEAFF.

The CDR3: CASRTGLAAYNEQFF. In DNA form, the CDR3 reads TGTGCCAGCAGGACGGGGCTAGCGGCCTACAATGAGCAGTTCTTC. The rearrangement uses TRBV6-5 and TRBJ2-1, with 7 bases fitting TRBD2. With 6 bases clipped from V and 2 bases from J, the junction kept 7 bases outside the gene matches. The germline gives CDR1 MNHEY, CDR2 SVGAGI. The CDR3 is 15 residues long.

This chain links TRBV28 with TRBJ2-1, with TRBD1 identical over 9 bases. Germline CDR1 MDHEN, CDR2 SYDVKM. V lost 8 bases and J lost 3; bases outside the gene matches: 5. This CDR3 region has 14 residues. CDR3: CASLSGQGYNEQFF. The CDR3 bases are TGTGCCAGCCTGTCGGGACAGGGCTACAATGAGCAGTTCTTC.

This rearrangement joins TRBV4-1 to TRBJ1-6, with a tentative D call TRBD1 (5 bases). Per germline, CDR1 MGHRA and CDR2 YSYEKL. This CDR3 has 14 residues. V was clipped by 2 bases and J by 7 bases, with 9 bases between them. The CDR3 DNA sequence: TGCGCCAGCAGCCAACAGGGTCGGAATTCACCCCTCCACTTT. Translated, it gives CASSQQGRNSPLHF.

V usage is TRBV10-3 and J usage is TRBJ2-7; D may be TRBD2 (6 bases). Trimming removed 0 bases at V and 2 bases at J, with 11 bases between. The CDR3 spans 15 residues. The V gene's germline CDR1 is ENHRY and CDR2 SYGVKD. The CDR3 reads CAISESRLGAYEQYF. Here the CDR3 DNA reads TGTGCCATCAGTGAGTCGCGACTAGGGGCCTACGAGCAGTACTTC.

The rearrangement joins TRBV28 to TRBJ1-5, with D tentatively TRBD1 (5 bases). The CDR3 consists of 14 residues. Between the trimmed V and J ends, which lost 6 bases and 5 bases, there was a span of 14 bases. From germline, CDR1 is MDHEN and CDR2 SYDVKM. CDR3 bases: TGTGCCAGCAGCACCGTCCAGGGCGATCAGCCCCAGCATTTT. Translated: CASSTVQGDQPQHF.

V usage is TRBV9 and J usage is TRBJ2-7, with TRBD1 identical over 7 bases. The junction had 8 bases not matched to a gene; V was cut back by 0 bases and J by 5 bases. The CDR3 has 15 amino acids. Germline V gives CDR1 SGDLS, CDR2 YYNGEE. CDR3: CASSVGETGRHEQYF. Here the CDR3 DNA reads TGTGCCAGCAGCGTAGGGGAGACAGGGAGACACGAGCAGTACTTC. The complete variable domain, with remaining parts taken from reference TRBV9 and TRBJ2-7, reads DSGVTQTPKHLITATGQRVTLRCSPRSGDLSVYWYQQSLDQGLQFLIQYYNGEERAKGNILERFSAQQFPDLHSELNLSSLELGDSALYFCASSVGETGRHEQYFGPGTRLTVT.

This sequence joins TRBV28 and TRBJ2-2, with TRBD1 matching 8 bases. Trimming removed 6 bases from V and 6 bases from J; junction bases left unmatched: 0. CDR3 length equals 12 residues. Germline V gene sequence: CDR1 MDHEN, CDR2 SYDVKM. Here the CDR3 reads CASRTGAGELFF. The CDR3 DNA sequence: TGTGCCAGCAGGACAGGGGCCGGGGAGCTGTTTTTT.

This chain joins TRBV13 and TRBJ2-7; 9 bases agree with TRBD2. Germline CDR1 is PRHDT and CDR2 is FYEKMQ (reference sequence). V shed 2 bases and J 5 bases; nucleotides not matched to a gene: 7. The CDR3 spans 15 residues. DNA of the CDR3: TGTGCCAGCAGCTTATATGGCGGGGGGGCGGACGAGCAGTACTTC. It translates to CASSLYGGGADEQYF.